The 32 T cell receptor beta chains presented below share a single source sample, sequenced in a study of cytomegalovirus exposure and HLA in healthy donors. Primers included in the PCR were 60 Vbeta and 13 Jbeta primers. The data were produced by immunoSEQ multiplex PCR, yet TCRdb's version contains in-frame clones alone and is incomplete. The top ten clones hold approximately 5.4% of a sample with 100,000 to 150,000 clones, roughly 68% of them seen once. Sequenced sample: PBMCs. These receptors originate from a woman aged 50 to 65 in good health and CMV-seropositive.

This clone was recorded many times. This rearrangement joins TRBV18 to TRBJ1-1; TRBD1 agrees at 9 bases. Trimming cost V 3 bases and J 2 bases; bases outside gene matches: 7. Per germline, CDR1 KGHSH and CDR2 LQKENI. The CDR3 is made up of 16 amino acids. This CDR3 is CASSPRGQGSNTEAFF. The CDR3 nucleotides read TGTGCCAGCTCACCTCGGGGACAGGGAAGTAACACTGAAGCTTTCTTT.

The chain's CDR3 is CASGLDMTGSGEQYF. DNA of the CDR3: TGTGCTAGTGGTTTGGATATGACAGGGAGTGGCGAGCAGTACTTC. V is TRBV12-5 and J is TRBJ2-7, with 7 bases identical to TRBD1. CDR3 length equals 15 residues. Germline CDR1 and CDR2: LGHNT and FRNRAP. The V and J ends lost 1 base and 6 bases, in that order; junction bases with no gene match: 9.

The rearrangement uses TRBV27 and TRBJ1-2; unclear D gene. Germline-derived CDR1 and CDR2 are MNHEY and SMNVEV (reference sequence). The V and J ends lost 11 bases and 3 bases respectively, with 13 bases between them. The CDR3 loop spans 12 amino acids. The CDR3: CAGPLPYYGYTF. In nucleotides, the CDR3 is TGTGCCGGCCCTCTCCCGTACTATGGCTACACCTTC.

DNA for the CDR3: TGTGCCAGCAGTGAAGTAGGGCAGGGGTTGGCTGGAAACACCATATATTTT. Translating gives CASSEVGQGLAGNTIYF. The rearrangement uses TRBV6-1 and TRBJ1-3, with D maybe TRBD1 (6 bases). The V end was cut by 1 base, the J end by 2 bases, with 15 bases between. The CDR3 totals 17 residues. CDR1 and CDR2 (germline): MNHNS, SASEGT.

The V and J genes are TRBV7-2 and TRBJ2-1, with 7 nucleotides matching TRBD2. With V trimmed by 4 bases and J by 3 bases, 6 bases remained unmatched. Germline V CDR1 and CDR2: SGHTA, FQGNSA. This CDR3 spans 15 amino acids. The CDR3 sequence: CASSSLAALYNEQFF. Here the CDR3 DNA reads TGTGCCAGCAGCTCGCTAGCGGCCCTCTACAATGAGCAGTTCTTC.

V and J are TRBV29-1 and TRBJ2-3; 7 bases line up with TRBD2. The CDR3 runs to 14 residues. V was pared by 3 bases and J by 2 bases, with 5 bases of the junction left unmatched. Germline V gene data show CDR1 as SQVTM and CDR2 as ANQGSEA. The CDR3 loop is CSVDLLADTDTQYF. The CDR3 DNA reads TGCAGCGTTGATCTTCTAGCGGACACAGATACGCAGTATTTT.

The rearrangement links TRBV30 to TRBJ1-5, with a tentative D call TRBD1 (5 bases). Trimming took 0 bases from V and 0 from J, leaving 6 bases between them. The CDR3 has 14 amino acids. Per germline, CDR1 GTSNPN and CDR2 SVGIG (reference sequence). The CDR3 region is CAWSVGLSNQPQHF. CDR3 bases: TGTGCCTGGAGTGTGGGGCTTAGCAATCAGCCCCAGCATTTT.

DNA of the CDR3: TGTGCCAGCTCACGCCGGGGGCAAGAGACCCAGTACTTC. Its translation: CASSRRGQETQYF. This chain connects TRBV18 to TRBJ2-5, with D perhaps matching TRBD2 (6 bases). Between the trimmed V and J ends, which lost 4 bases and 2 bases, there was a span of 8 bases. Germline-derived CDR1 and CDR2 are KGHSH and LQKENI. CDR3 length: 13 residues.

CDR3: CASSPGTESGEQYF. The CDR3 bases are TGCGCCAGCAGCCCCGGAACGGAGTCAGGGGAGCAGTACTTC. This chain links TRBV5-1 with TRBJ2-7; TRBD1 might be the D (5 bases). In germline, CDR1 is SGHRS, CDR2 YFSETQ. The CDR3 is 14 residues long. V lost 4 bases and J 7 bases, leaving 18 bases between the germline ends.

The chain recombines TRBV19 with TRBJ1-4, with D tentatively TRBD1 (6 bases). Germline V gene lookup returns CDR1 LNHDA and CDR2 SQIVND (reference sequence). The CDR3 consists of 14 residues. V was shortened by 4 bases and J by 4 bases, with 10 bases between the two germline ends. CDR3 DNA sequence: TGTGCCAGTAGTACGACAGGAGGTAATGAAAAACTGTTTTTT. Residues: CASSTTGGNEKLFF.

The V gene is TRBV4-2, the J gene TRBJ1-3; D gene unclear. CDR3 length equals 21 residues. V was pared by 0 bases and J by 0 bases, with 24 bases between. Germline V gene sequence: CDR1 LGHNA, CDR2 YNFKEQ. The CDR3 bases are TGTGCCAGCAGCCAAGAAGAAGTGGCTGTGGGCCGTTTGGGCTCTGGAAACACCATATATTTT. Protein product: CASSQEEVAVGRLGSGNTIYF.

The V call is TRBV7-8, the J call TRBJ1-1, with 7 bases fitting TRBD1. The CDR3 totals 16 residues. V dropped 2 bases and J dropped 8; count of bases not matched to a gene: 14. The germline gives CDR1 SGHVS, CDR2 FQNEAQ. The CDR3 nucleotides read TGTGCCAGCAGCTTAAACCGCCGGCGACAGGGTCCCGAAGCTTTCTTT. This encodes CASSLNRRRQGPEAFF. The whole variable domain, filled in from reference TRBV7-8 and TRBJ1-1, reads GAGVSQSPRYKVAKRGQDVALRCDPISGHVSLFWYQQALGQGPEFLTYFQNEAQLDKSGLPSDRFFAERPEGSVSTLKIQRTQQEDSAVYLCASSLNRRRQGPEAFFGQGTRLTVV.

The rearrangement uses TRBV2 and TRBJ1-2, with TRBD1 identical over 8 bases. V shed 8 bases, J shed 6 bases, and the junction held 8 bases outside the gene matches. Germline V gene data show CDR1 as SNHLY and CDR2 as FYNNEI. CDR3 length: 13 residues. The CDR3 DNA reads TGTGCCAGCCGGACAGGGTATGAGGATGGCTACACCTTC. Its protein product is CASRTGYEDGYTF.

The chain uses TRBV5-6 and TRBJ1-5; D ambiguous. Trimming cost V 2 bases and J 10 bases, with 16 bases left between them. The germline gives CDR1 SGHDT, CDR2 YYEEEE. This CDR3 spans 14 amino acids. The CDR3 DNA reads as TGTGCCAGCAGCTTTTCCCAGCGGAACAAACCCCAGCATTTT. Protein product: CASSFSQRNKPQHF.

The V and J genes are TRBV5-5 and TRBJ2-5; possibly TRBD1 for D (5 bases). Trimming cost V 2 bases and J 7 bases, with 15 bases left between them. The CDR3 totals 14 residues. Germline-derived CDR1 and CDR2 are SGHKS and YYEKEE (reference sequence). CDR3 nucleotide sequence: TGTGCCAGCAGCTTCGGCACTCCAAGGGGGACCCAGTACTTC. Translation gives CASSFGTPRGTQYF.

The chain joins TRBV13 to TRBJ1-2; 8 nucleotides agree with TRBD1. The CDR3 has 13 amino acids. The V segment lost 5 bases and the J segment 6 bases; nucleotides outside the gene matches: 5. CDR1 and CDR2 from the germline V gene are PRHDT and FYEKMQ (reference sequence). The CDR3 coding sequence is TGTGCCAGCAGCCGCGACAGGGGTCATGGCTACACCTTC. As protein: CASSRDRGHGYTF.

The chain couples TRBV5-1 to TRBJ2-5; 7 bases fit TRBD1. The J call is uncertain, as TRBJ2-7 better fits the DNA end. The CDR3 sequence is 13 residues long. Germline CDR1 and CDR2: SGHRS and YFSETQ. The CDR3 DNA sequence: TGCGCCAGCAGCTCGACGACAGGGATCGAGCAGTACTTC. Translating it yields CASSSTTGIEQYF.

The chain recombines TRBV10-3 with TRBJ2-3; D is perhaps TRBD2 (5 bases). This CDR3 region has 15 residues. The germline V and J ends were trimmed by 2 bases and 5 bases, with 14 bases remaining between them. From germline, CDR1 is ENHRY and CDR2 SYGVKD. The CDR3 DNA follows: TGTGCCATCAGTGAGATATCCCGCGAGGGAGATACGCAGTATTTT. Protein sequence: CAISEISREGDTQYF.

V usage is TRBV7-9 and J usage is TRBJ1-3; D is undetermined. Germline CDR1 is SEHNR and CDR2 is FQNEAQ (reference sequence). V was trimmed by 2 bases and J by 0 bases, leaving 11 bases between them. This CDR3 is 16 amino acids long. For the CDR3, the DNA is TGTGCCAGCAGCTTATCTACGTCAGGCTCTGGAAACACCATATATTTT. Protein: CASSLSTSGSGNTIYF.

The CDR3 DNA is TGTGCCAGCAGCTTCCCGGGAAGTGCTTTCTTT. It specifies CASSFPGSAFF. V is TRBV5-8 and J is TRBJ1-1, with D unresolved. CDR3 length: 11 residues. Germline V CDR1 and CDR2: SGHTS, YDEGEE. V was trimmed by 2 bases and J by 11 bases, leaving 10 bases between them.

The chain carries TRBV5-4 and TRBJ1-3; D gene uncertain. Germline loops: CDR1 SGHNT, CDR2 YYREEE (reference sequence). There are 17 residues in the CDR3. Trimming left V 4 bases short and J 0 bases short, with 17 bases between. For the CDR3, the DNA is TGTGCCAGCAGCCGTGGAGGGCTACGGGCCTCTGGAAACACCATATATTTT. The encoded protein is CASSRGGLRASGNTIYF.

This clone was detected once. The CDR3: CASSLNMQPQHF. In nucleotides, the CDR3 is TGTGCCAGCAGCTTAAACATGCAGCCCCAGCATTTT. The chain couples TRBV7-2 to TRBJ1-5; D unclear. Germline values: CDR1 SGHTA, CDR2 FQGNSA. The length of the CDR3 is 12 residues. V was shortened by 2 bases and J by 7 bases, with 6 bases between the two germline ends.

This clone was seen a handful of times. The rearrangement joins TRBV10-3 to TRBJ2-3, with TRBD2 matching 8 bases. CDR3 size: 15 residues. The germline V gene has CDR1 ENHRY and CDR2 SYGVKD. V shed 3 bases, J shed 1 base, and the junction held 3 bases outside the gene matches. The CDR3 is CAISEPAGGTDTQYF. The CDR3 region has the DNA TGTGCCATCAGTGAACCAGCGGGGGGCACAGATACGCAGTATTTT.

This chain links TRBV6-4 with TRBJ2-3; maybe TRBD1 (7 bases). V dropped 8 bases and J dropped 4 bases, with 19 bases sitting between them. Per the germline V gene, CDR1 is MRHNA and CDR2 is SNTAGT. The CDR3 loop spans 15 amino acids. The CDR3 bases are TGTGCCAGCGGACAGACAGGGACGGGGGCAGATACGCAGTATTTT. Its protein product is CASGQTGTGADTQYF.

The chain employs TRBV5-1 and TRBJ2-7; TRBD2 agrees at 12 bases. Germline V gene sequence: CDR1 SGHRS, CDR2 YFSETQ. There are 16 residues in the CDR3. J gave up 3 bases and V 4 bases, and 8 bases lay outside the gene matches. The CDR3 sequence is CASSPETSGGNYEQYF. Written as DNA, the CDR3 is TGCGCCAGCAGCCCTGAGACTAGCGGGGGTAACTACGAGCAGTACTTC.

The gene calls are TRBV25-1 and TRBJ1-3; TRBD1 agrees at 9 bases. The CDR3 consists of 13 residues. Germline V lookup: CDR1 MGHDK, CDR2 SYGVNS. With 9 bases clipped from V and 2 bases from J, the junction kept 2 bases outside the gene matches. The CDR3 region is CASRTGAGNTIYF. The CDR3, as DNA: TGTGCCAGTCGGACAGGGGCTGGAAACACCATATATTTT.

The V and J genes are TRBV6-4 and TRBJ2-1, with D tentatively TRBD1 (6 bases). This CDR3 region has 15 residues. Looked up from germline, CDR1 is MRHNA and CDR2 is SNTAGT. Trimming shortened V by 3 bases and J by 5 bases, and 14 bases separated the two germline ends. The CDR3 region is CASSEEGGKNNEQFF. The CDR3 DNA follows: TGTGCCAGCAGTGAGGAAGGGGGAAAAAACAATGAGCAGTTCTTC.

The count of this clone is one. The chain links TRBV2 to TRBJ2-1; 7 bases map to TRBD1. This CDR3 spans 12 amino acids. The germline CDR1 and CDR2 sequences are SNHLY and FYNNEI. Trimming took 4 bases from V and 9 from J; bases not matched to a gene: 3. The DNA of the CDR3 is TGTGCCAGCAGTGTGACAGGGCTTGAGCAGTTCTTC. Its protein product is CASSVTGLEQFF.

This clone was picked up a small number of times. The rearrangement links TRBV5-6 to TRBJ2-2; D gene unclear. V dropped 3 bases and J dropped 6 bases, with 12 bases sitting between them. Germline V CDR1 and CDR2: SGHDT, YYEEEE. This CDR3 comprises 14 residues. The CDR3 region has the DNA TGTGCCAGCAGCTCTCAACCAGGCCCCGGGGAGCTGTTTTTT. Its translation: CASSSQPGPGELFF.

The rearrangement uses TRBV11-3 and TRBJ1-1; D may be TRBD1 (6 bases). The V gene's germline CDR1 is SGHNT and CDR2 YENEEA. The length of the CDR3 is 14 residues. The V and J ends lost 1 base and 2 bases respectively, with 8 bases between them. The CDR3 DNA reads as TGTGCCAGCAGCTTAGGCAGGGGAAACACTGAAGCTTTCTTT. Protein: CASSLGRGNTEAFF.

CDR3 DNA sequence: TGTGCCAGCTGGGACAGGGGGCAATCCAATGAGCAGTTCTTC. It encodes CASWDRGQSNEQFF. The chain uses TRBV6-1 and TRBJ2-1; 12 bases agree with TRBD1. Germline CDR1 is MNHNS and CDR2 is SASEGT. The V gene end was trimmed by 8 bases and the J gene end by 6 bases; junction bases not matched to a gene: 5. The CDR3 covers 14 residues.

This chain links TRBV4-2 with TRBJ1-6, with 8 bases matching TRBD1. From germline, CDR1 is LGHNA and CDR2 YNFKEQ. This CDR3 is 13 amino acids long. The junction had 3 bases not matched to a gene; V was cut back by 7 bases and J by 7 bases. CDR3 sequence: CASMGTGNSPLHF. CDR3 nucleotides: TGTGCCAGCATGGGGACAGGAAATTCACCCCTCCACTTT.